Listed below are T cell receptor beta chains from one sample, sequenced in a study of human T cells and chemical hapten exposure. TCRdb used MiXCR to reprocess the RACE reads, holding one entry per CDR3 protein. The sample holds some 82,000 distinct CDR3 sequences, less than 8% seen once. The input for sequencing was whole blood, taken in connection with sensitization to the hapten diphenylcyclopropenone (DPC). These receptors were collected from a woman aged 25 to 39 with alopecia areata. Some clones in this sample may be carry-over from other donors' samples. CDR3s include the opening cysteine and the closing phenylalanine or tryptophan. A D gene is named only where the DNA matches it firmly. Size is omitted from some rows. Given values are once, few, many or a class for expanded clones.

TGTGCCAGCAGTGACAGGGACACTGAAGCTTTCTTT CASSDRDTEAFF . many 12 TRBJ1-1 TRBV6-1
TGTGCCAGCAGTGACAGGGGCGGATCTGGGGCCAACGTCCTGACTTTC CASSDRGGSGANVLTF . many 16 TRBJ2-6 TRBV6-4
TGCAGTGCCCCCCACGGGATCACCGGGGAGCTGTTTTTT CSAPHGITGELFF . . 13 TRBJ2-2 TRBV20-1
TGTGCCAGCAGCTTAGATCGTAAGGGATACACCGGGGAGCTGTTTTTT CASSLDRKGYTGELFF . few 16 TRBJ2-2 TRBV11-2
TGTGCCAGCAGTTACTCGATTCTTGGACAGGGGGCCGGGGACACTGAAGCTTTCTTT CASSYSILGQGAGDTEAFF TRBD1 many 19 TRBJ1-1 TRBV6-6
TGTGCCAGCAGTTTGGGGGGGAACTCTGGGGCCAACGTCCTGACTTTC CASSLGGNSGANVLTF TRBD2 . 16 TRBJ2-6 TRBV12-3/TRBV12-4
TGCGCCAGCAGCTTGGGTAGCGGGGCGAATGAGCAGTTCTTC CASSLGSGANEQFF TRBD2 . 14 TRBJ2-1 TRBV5-1
TGCGCCAGCAGCCAAGGCAACTATGGCTACACCTTC CASSQGNYGYTF . many 12 TRBJ1-2 TRBV4-1
TGTGCCAGTAGTATAGTTGGTTACAGGAATCCCAATCAGCCCCAGCATTTT CASSIVGYRNPNQPQHF . many 17 TRBJ1-5 TRBV19
TGTGCCAGCAGCCCCATGACAGGGCGGGGAGATACGCAGTATTTT CASSPMTGRGDTQYF . . 15 TRBJ2-3 TRBV11-2
TGTGCCAGCAGTGAAATTAGGGCCAGCAGCAATCAGCCCCAGCATTTT CASSEIRASSNQPQHF . few 16 TRBJ1-5 TRBV6-1
TGCAGTGCTAGAGAAACCCCTTCCCCCAATTCACCCCTCCACTTT CSARETPSPNSPLHF . . 15 TRBJ1-6 TRBV20-1
TGCAGTGTTTTTGAAAATCGAGGGGGCACTGAAGCTTTCTTT CSVFENRGGTEAFF . many 14 TRBJ1-1 TRBV20-1
TGTGCCAGTAGTATTAACGCAGTACGTAGCAATCAGCCCCAGCATTTT CASSINAVRSNQPQHF . few 16 TRBJ1-5 TRBV19
TGCGCCAGCAGCCTCCTTTCTTATGACAGGGTGCTGTTTTTT CASSLLSYDRVLFF TRBD1 . 14 TRBJ1-4 TRBV4-1
TGCGCCAGCAGCTTGGTGGGGGAGGATACGCAGTATTTT CASSLVGEDTQYF . . 13 TRBJ2-3 TRBV5-1
TGTGCCAGCAGTGAAGACGGTGGGGTCGTCGGTTCACCCCTCCACTTT CASSEDGGVVGSPLHF . . 16 TRBJ1-6 TRBV2
TGTGCCAGTAGTATAATACATCAGCCCCAGCATTTT CASSIIHQPQHF . few 12 TRBJ1-5 TRBV19
TGTGCCAGCAGCGTAGGTATGGGATCGGCCCAAGAGACCCAGTACTTC CASSVGMGSAQETQYF . many 16 TRBJ2-5 TRBV9
TGCGCCAGCAGTCAGGAGGTAGATACGCAGTATTTT CASSQEVDTQYF . . 12 TRBJ2-3 TRBV23-1
TGTGCCAGCAGCTTACGGGGGGCCCAAGATACGCAGTATTTT CASSLRGAQDTQYF . few 14 TRBJ2-3 TRBV7-9
TGTGCCAGCACCTGGGGAGACGACTACGAGCAGTACTTC CASTWGDDYEQYF . many 13 TRBJ2-7 TRBV6-1
TGTGCCATCAGTTCCCACAGCGCGAACACTGAAGCTTTCTTT CAISSHSANTEAFF . few 14 TRBJ1-1 TRBV10-3
TGTGCCAGCAGCCCCAGCAGGGGGATGAACACTGAAGCTTTCTTT CASSPSRGMNTEAFF TRBD1 many 15 TRBJ1-1 TRBV12-3/TRBV12-4
TGTGCCAGCAGCTTAGTCGGGGGGTACTCACCCCTCCACTTT CASSLVGGYSPLHF . few 14 TRBJ1-6 TRBV11-2
TGTGCCAGCAGCTTACCCCCAAGAAGGGAGCTGTTTTTT CASSLPPRRELFF . many 13 TRBJ2-2 TRBV5-4
TGTGCCAGCAGTAACGGACAGGGAGAGGAGAACACTGAAGCTTTCTTT CASSNGQGEENTEAFF TRBD1 . 16 TRBJ1-1 TRBV6-6
TGCAGTGCTAGAGAAGGCGGGCGCAGAGTAATGGATCAAGAGACCCAGTACTTC CSAREGGRRVMDQETQYF . many 18 TRBJ2-5 TRBV20-1
TGTGTCAGCAGTTCACAGGGGGCAGGCACAGATACGCAGTATTTT CVSSSQGAGTDTQYF TRBD1 . 15 TRBJ2-3 TRBV12-3/TRBV12-4
TGCAGTGCTCCAGAGGCAGGGAACTATGGCTACACCTTC CSAPEAGNYGYTF . few 13 TRBJ1-2 TRBV20-1
TGTGCCAGCAGGTCTACCGGGACAGTGGACTACGAGCAGTACTTC CASRSTGTVDYEQYF TRBD1 many 15 TRBJ2-7 TRBV7-9
TGCAGTGTTTGGGACAGGGTTACCAATCAGCCCCAGCATTTT CSVWDRVTNQPQHF TRBD1 few 14 TRBJ1-5 TRBV20-1
TGTGCCAGCAGCCCGGGACAGATAAACACCGGGGAGCTGTTTTTT CASSPGQINTGELFF TRBD1 many 15 TRBJ2-2 TRBV12-3/TRBV12-4
TGCAGTGCTAAGAATCCAGGGCCTACCTACGAGCAGTACTTC CSAKNPGPTYEQYF . many 14 TRBJ2-7 TRBV20-1
TGTGCCAGCAGCTTAGGGGGGACTCCCTACGAGCAGTACTTC CASSLGGTPYEQYF . many 14 TRBJ2-7 TRBV7-9
TGTGCCAGCAGCCAAGGGCCCGAGCAGTACTTC CASSQGPEQYF . . 11 TRBJ2-7 TRBV14
TGTGCCAGCAGACCGACTAGCGGGGGGCGCACAGATACGCAGTATTTT CASRPTSGGRTDTQYF TRBD2 few 16 TRBJ2-3 TRBV2
TGTGCCAGCAGTGAGGGGGACAGGGTAACTCAGCCCCAGCATTTT CASSEGDRVTQPQHF TRBD1 many 15 TRBJ1-5 TRBV6-1
TGTGCCAGCAGTTACCCACCTACAGATACGCAGTATTTT CASSYPPTDTQYF . many 13 TRBJ2-3 TRBV6-5
TGCAGTGCTTCAGGACAGCTCCAAAACTATGGCTACACCTTC CSASGQLQNYGYTF . . 14 TRBJ1-2 TRBV20-1
TGTGCATGGAAGAAGAAAGGATTGTCCAATCAGCCCCAGCATTTT CAWKKKGLSNQPQHF . once 15 TRBJ1-5 TRBV30
TGCAGCGTTCTCAGGGGACCATACGAGCAGTACTTC CSVLRGPYEQYF . many 12 TRBJ2-7 TRBV29-1
TGCGCCAGCAGCCAACTACAGGGCTACTACGAGCAGTACTTC CASSQLQGYYEQYF . many 14 TRBJ2-7 TRBV4-1
TGCAGTGCTAGAGATTACGAGCGGGGGGCCACAGATACGCAGTATTTT CSARDYERGATDTQYF TRBD2 many 16 TRBJ2-3 TRBV20-1
TGCGCCAGCAGCTTGGATGGGACGGGCGAGAAAGACTACACCTTC CASSLDGTGEKDYTF . few 15 TRBJ1-2 TRBV5-1
TGTGCCAGCAGCTTGGCGGGTAGCGGGGGATCCGAGCAGTTCTTC CASSLAGSGGSEQFF TRBD2 . 15 TRBJ2-1 TRBV5-4
TGTGCCAGCAGTGAAGCGGGGACCAATCAGCCCCAGCATTTT CASSEAGTNQPQHF . . 14 TRBJ1-5 TRBV6-1
TGTGCCAGCAGTTTAGGGGGGTTGAGAAGCACAGATACGCAGTATTTT CASSLGGLRSTDTQYF . . 16 TRBJ2-3 TRBV28
TGTGCCAGCAGCTTCGCTCGGCTTAACACAGATACGCAGTATTTT CASSFARLNTDTQYF . few 15 TRBJ2-3 TRBV5-4
TGCAGTGCTGGTATGGGGAACACTGAAGCTTTCTTT CSAGMGNTEAFF . . 12 TRBJ1-1 TRBV20-1
TGTGCCAGCAGCTCACGAGGGACAGGGTCCTACGAGCAGTACTTC CASSSRGTGSYEQYF TRBD1 few 15 TRBJ2-7 TRBV5-4
TGCAGCGTAGCACAGGGGAATGGGAACACTGAAGCTTTCTTT CSVAQGNGNTEAFF TRBD1 many 14 TRBJ1-1 TRBV29-1
TGTGCCAGCATACAATCGGGACAGGGGGTTGGAAACACCATATATTTT CASIQSGQGVGNTIYF TRBD1 . 16 TRBJ1-3 TRBV12-3/TRBV12-4
TGTGCCAGTAGTAACCCTTGGACAGGTATCTCCTACAATGAGCAGTTCTTC CASSNPWTGISYNEQFF TRBD1 few 17 TRBJ2-1 TRBV19
TGTGCCAGCAGTGAAAGGTCCTACGAGCAGTACTTC CASSERSYEQYF . many 12 TRBJ2-7 TRBV2
TGCAGTGCTAGAGATACGGGTATCGCGGGTCAGGAAAAACTGTTTTTT CSARDTGIAGQEKLFF . many 16 TRBJ1-4 TRBV20-1